The 21 T cell receptor beta chains reported below all come from one sample, sequenced in a study of T cells in Graves' hyperthyroidism and ophthalmopathy (dated by TCRdb to about 2019). Library preparation was by multiplex PCR. Sequencing instrument: Illumina HiSeq 2000. TCR beta CDR3 regions were amplified from RNA transcripts. The TCR CDR3 was subjected to a first round of RT-PCR using the HTBI primer set and the Qiagen OneStep RT-PCR kit. TCRdb ran its own pipeline on the public reads, namely fastp trimming at Q25 and MiXCR clone calling, and kept in-frame beta chains. For every CDR3 protein sequence, its rows merge into one entry that carries the most common genes and DNA. A total of around 530,000 distinct CDR3 sequences appear in this sample, roughly a sixth of them only once. The leading ten clones occupy around 17% of the sample. The specimen was blood. The receptors stem from a woman in her late teens or twenties with Graves' ophthalmopathy.

This clonotype was seen a single time. This chain connects TRBV6-1 to TRBJ1-2; a weak D match, TRBD1 (6 bases). V dropped 1 base and J dropped 8 bases, with 11 bases sitting between them. The germline gives CDR1 MNHNS, CDR2 SASEGT. The CDR3 spans 13 residues. CDR3 in amino acids: CASSEGGAPGYTF. CDR3 bases: TGTGCCAGCAGTGAAGGGGGGGCGCCGGGCTACACCTTC.

The chain employs TRBV15 and TRBJ1-2; D remains ambiguous. Germline CDR1 reads LNHNV; CDR2 reads YYDKDF (reference sequence). With 5 bases removed from V and 7 bases from J, the gap between germline ends came to 17 bases. This CDR3 is built from 14 residues. CDR3 nucleotides: TGTGCCACCAGCGCCCAGATGGGTTTAGGTGGCTACACCTTC. Translated: CATSAQMGLGGYTF.

The gene calls are TRBV10-3 and TRBJ2-2; D perhaps matches TRBD1 (5 bases). Trimming removed 6 bases from V and 6 bases from J, with 14 bases in between. Germline CDR1 reads ENHRY; CDR2 reads SYGVKD. This CDR3 is 14 amino acids long. The CDR3 DNA reads TGTGCCATCAGCGGTTCCGCAGGGCCCGGGGAGCTGTTTTTT. It translates to CAISGSAGPGELFF.

The chain combines TRBV5-1 with TRBJ2-7; 9 bases are a match to TRBD1. Unmatched junction bases numbered 10, after V lost 6 bases and J lost 3 bases. CDR3 length: 15 amino acids. CDR1 and CDR2 from the germline V gene are SGHRS and YFSETQ. CDR3 bases: TGCGCCAGCAACCCCGGGACAGGGAGGGGCTACGAGCAGTACTTC. The encoded protein is CASNPGTGRGYEQYF.

The CDR3 reads CAIISGGPQETQYF. CDR3 in DNA: TGTGCCATCATTAGCGGGGGCCCCCAAGAGACCCAGTACTTC. The J gene is TRBJ2-5, the V gene TRBV7-9; 9 bases map to TRBD2. Per the germline V gene, CDR1 is SEHNR and CDR2 is FQNEAQ (reference sequence). V was pared by 10 bases and J by 1 base, with 7 bases of the junction left unmatched. This CDR3 is built from 14 residues.

This clonotype was observed a few times. The chain joins TRBV6-6 to TRBJ2-3; TRBD2 aligns across 10 bases. The germline V gene has CDR1 MNHNY and CDR2 SVGAGI (reference sequence). Trimming removed 2 bases from V and 2 bases from J; junction bases left unmatched: 4. This CDR3 is built from 16 residues. The DNA of the CDR3 is TGTGCCAGCAGTTACCACGGGACTAGCGACACAGATACGCAGTATTTT. Protein sequence: CASSYHGTSDTDTQYF.

This clonotype has at least ten counts. The chain recombines TRBV20-1 with TRBJ1-5; TRBD1 aligns across 8 bases. From germline, CDR1 is DFQATT and CDR2 SNEGSKA (reference sequence). This CDR3 is 14 amino acids long. With V trimmed by 6 bases and J by 0 bases, 4 bases remained unmatched. CDR3 sequence reads: CSASTGVSNQPQHF. Written as DNA, the CDR3 is TGCAGTGCATCGACAGGGGTTAGCAATCAGCCCCAGCATTTT.

V gene TRBV20-1 combines with J gene TRBJ2-7; 7 bases match TRBD2. V shed 3 bases and J 0 bases; nucleotides not matched to a gene: 2. This CDR3 spans 13 amino acids. Germline loops: CDR1 DFQATT, CDR2 SNEGSKA (reference sequence). The CDR3 region is CSARLAVSYEQYF. The CDR3 bases are TGCAGTGCTAGGCTAGCGGTCTCCTACGAGCAGTACTTC.

The chain joins TRBV27 to TRBJ2-1; no definite D call. Trimming took off 5 bases at V and 5 bases at J, with 10 bases between the two ends. Germline CDR1 MNHEY, CDR2 SMNVEV (reference sequence). The CDR3 is 13 residues long. The CDR3 reads CASSMSGNNEQFF. DNA for the CDR3: TGTGCCAGCAGTATGTCAGGAAACAATGAGCAGTTCTTC.

This clonotype occurred a few times. The chain has TRBV28 and TRBJ2-7, with 9 bases aligning to TRBD1. There are 15 residues in the CDR3. Germline lookup yields CDR1 MDHEN and CDR2 SYDVKM. The junction had 9 bases not matched to a gene; V was cut back by 7 bases and J by 2 bases. CDR3 DNA sequence: TGTGCCAGCAATCCAAACGGACAGGGGACCTACGAGCAGTACTTC. Its protein product is CASNPNGQGTYEQYF.

This clonotype was counted a few times. A much larger clone lies one base from this, so it may be a read error. This chain joins TRBV27 and TRBJ2-7; TRBD2 aligns across 8 bases. Per germline, CDR1 MNHEY and CDR2 SMNVEV (reference sequence). The CDR3 length is 16 residues. The CDR3 DNA reads as TGTGTCAGCAGTCTAAGATGGACTAGCAGATCCTACGAGCAGTACTTC. It is translated as CVSSLRWTSRSYEQYF.

Written as DNA, the CDR3 is TGCAGTGCTAGTTACGGACTAGCCTACAATGAGCAGTTCTTC. This gives the protein CSASYGLAYNEQFF. The rearrangement uses TRBV20-1 and TRBJ2-1; 7 bases are a match to TRBD2. Germline-derived CDR1 and CDR2 are DFQATT and SNEGSKA (reference sequence). CDR3 length: 14 residues. J lost 2 bases, V lost 3 bases, and 4 bases had no gene match.

This clonotype was recorded at least ten times. The gene calls are TRBV3-1 and TRBJ1-5; no firm D call. Between the trimmed V and J ends, which lost 0 bases and 0 bases, there was a span of 6 bases. CDR1 and CDR2 from the germline V gene are LGHDT and YNNKEL (reference sequence). This CDR3 region has 15 residues. The CDR3 spells CASSQDSGSNQPQHF. CDR3 coding DNA: TGTGCCAGCAGCCAAGATAGCGGTAGCAATCAGCCCCAGCATTTT.

This clonotype was counted many times. This chain links TRBV28 with TRBJ2-1, with 12 bases fitting TRBD1. Trimming took 4 bases from V and 9 from J; bases not matched to a gene: 7. The CDR3 length is 15 residues. Germline V gene sequence: CDR1 MDHEN, CDR2 SYDVKM. The CDR3 bases are TGTGCCAGCAGTTCAGGGGACAGGGGGCGAGGTGAGCAGTTCTTC. This codes for CASSSGDRGRGEQFF.

This clonotype was seen a few times. The CDR3 DNA reads as TGTGCCAGCAGTTACTCGAGTCTGGGGGGCTCCTACAATGAGCAGTTCTTC. This sequence encodes CASSYSSLGGSYNEQFF. The chain couples TRBV6-5 to TRBJ2-1; TRBD2 might be the D (6 bases). Trimming stripped 0 bases from V and 0 bases from J, with 12 bases between. Germline CDR1 and CDR2: MNHEY and SVGAGI. This CDR3 contains 17 residues.

The sample holds a few counts of this clonotype. The rearrangement joins TRBV29-1 to TRBJ1-2, with TRBD1 matching over 11 bases. Germline CDR1 is SQVTM and CDR2 is ANQGSEA. The CDR3 runs 16 residues. Losses at the gene ends were 0 bases for V and 8 bases for J; bases not matched to a gene: 11. CDR3 in amino acids: CSVEEAPGQGGVGYTF. CDR3 coding DNA: TGCAGCGTTGAAGAGGCACCGGGACAGGGGGGGGTAGGCTACACCTTC.

The rearrangement uses TRBV29-1 and TRBJ2-1, with D perhaps matching TRBD1 or TRBD2 (6 bases each). CDR1 and CDR2 (germline): SQVTM, ANQGSEA. Trimming removed 4 bases at V and 10 bases at J, with 20 bases between. This CDR3 comprises 14 residues. The CDR3 spells CSVVVIMTGGEQFF. Written as DNA, the CDR3 is TGCAGCGTTGTCGTAATAATGACAGGAGGGGAGCAGTTCTTC.

CDR3 DNA sequence: TGTGCCAGCAGCCAATTTCCCGGGGGGAACACCGGGGAGCTGTTTTTT. This codes for CASSQFPGGNTGELFF. V is TRBV14 and J is TRBJ2-2; the D gene is possibly TRBD2 (6 bases). This CDR3 has 16 amino acids. V shed 2 bases and J shed 1 base, with 11 bases lying between them. Germline CDR1 reads SGHDN; CDR2 reads FVKESK. The complete variable domain, with remaining parts taken from reference TRBV14 and TRBJ2-2, reads EAGVTQFPSHSVIEKGQTVTLRCDPISGHDNLYWYRRVMGKEIKFLLHFVKESKQDESGMPNNRFLAERTGGTYSTLKVQPAELEDSGVYFCASSQFPGGNTGELFFGEGSRLTVL.

This clonotype showed up many times. V is TRBV2 and J is TRBJ2-3, with 10 bases fitting TRBD2. Losses at the gene ends were 5 bases for V and 1 base for J; bases not matched to a gene: 3. Looked up from germline, CDR1 is SNHLY and CDR2 is FYNNEI. This CDR3 has 15 amino acids. CDR3 nucleotides: TGTGCCAGCAGTCTAGCGGGAGCGGGCACAGATACGCAGTATTTT. It encodes CASSLAGAGTDTQYF.

The rearrangement uses TRBV20-1 and TRBJ2-5; D may be TRBD1 or TRBD2 (6 bases each). The CDR3 has 13 residues. V lost 4 bases and J 5 bases, leaving 14 bases between the germline ends. Germline assignment: CDR1 DFQATT and CDR2 SNEGSKA (reference sequence). The CDR3 bases are TGCAGTGCTATCAGGGGAGGCAGCGAGACCCAGTACTTC. Translation: CSAIRGGSETQYF.

In this sample, this clonotype turned up many times. The chain recombines TRBV12-3 or TRBV12-4 with TRBJ1-2; D is possibly TRBD1 (6 bases). CDR3 length: 12 amino acids. Deletions cut 6 bases from V and 8 bases from J, with 13 bases between. The CDR3 DNA follows: TGTGCCAGCAGCAGATGGACAGCCGGCTACACCTTC. Translated, it gives CASSRWTAGYTF.